Below, 21 T cell receptor beta chains from the same sample are listed, as sequenced in a study of identical twins. MiXCR, run by TCRdb on the 5' RACE reads, gives a single entry per CDR3 protein. Of 1.5 million to 2 million distinct CDR3 sequences listed, around a third are singletons. The sequenced sample was cord blood. The receptors derive from a newborn girl in good health.

This chain uses TRBV4-2 with TRBJ2-7; 8 nucleotides match TRBD1. This CDR3 contains 15 residues. Trimming cost V 7 bases and J 2 bases; bases outside gene matches: 10. Germline V gives CDR1 LGHNA, CDR2 YNFKEQ. CDR3 residues: CASNLRQGPTYEQYF. DNA of the CDR3: TGTGCCAGCAACCTAAGACAGGGGCCCACCTACGAGCAGTACTTC.

The chain carries TRBV2 and TRBJ1-5; tentative D call: TRBD1 (6 bases). V lost 6 bases and J lost 3, with 9 bases in between. The CDR3 has 13 amino acids. Germline V gene data show CDR1 as SNHLY and CDR2 as FYNNEI. CDR3 region: CASSRGTNQPQHF. In DNA, the CDR3 is TGTGCCAGCAGCAGGGGCACCAATCAGCCCCAGCATTTT.

In regard to this clonotype: A much larger clone lies a single base off, so this may be a read error. The V and J genes are TRBV10-3 and TRBJ2-5, with D tentatively TRBD2 (6 bases). Germline lookup yields CDR1 ENHRY and CDR2 SYGVKD. The CDR3 has 14 amino acids. The V and J ends lost 10 bases and 5 bases respectively, with 20 bases between them. The CDR3 is CATRGDSASETQYF. CDR3 nucleotides: TGTGCCACACGCGGGGACTCAGCATCGGAGACCCAGTACTTC.

The genes are TRBV20-1 and TRBJ2-7, with D tentatively TRBD2 (5 bases). Trimming removed 6 bases from V and 0 bases from J, with 21 bases in between. The length of the CDR3 is 16 residues. Germline V gene lookup returns CDR1 DFQATT and CDR2 SNEGSKA (reference sequence). CDR3 nucleotide sequence: TGCAGTGCCCGATTACCTCGTGGGAGCAGCTCCTACGAGCAGTACTTC. Residues: CSARLPRGSSSYEQYF.

V usage is TRBV28 and J usage is TRBJ2-1, with 11 bases that match TRBD2. The germline V gene encodes CDR1 MDHEN and CDR2 SYDVKM. V lost 6 bases and J lost 8; bases outside the gene matches: 9. This CDR3 is built from 15 residues. The CDR3 loop reads CASSRGLAVYHEQFF. CDR3 DNA sequence: TGTGCCAGCAGCCGGGGACTAGCGGTTTACCATGAGCAGTTCTTC.

The count of this clonotype is one. Relative to the germline gene, one junction end is altered; a read error may explain this. The chain joins TRBV20-1 to TRBJ1-4; 8 bases fit TRBD1. The CDR3 has 13 residues. Per germline, CDR1 DFQATT and CDR2 SNEGSKA (reference sequence). The CDR3 DNA reads TGCAGTGCTGGAGACAGGGGAAGGGAAAAACTGTTTTTT. Translating it yields CSAGDRGREKLFF.

This clonotype was recorded at least ten times. The V call is TRBV29-1, the J call TRBJ2-5, with D tentatively TRBD2 (5 bases). This CDR3 has 13 amino acids. With 7 bases removed from V and 2 bases from J, the gap between germline ends came to 14 bases. Germline V lookup: CDR1 SQVTM, CDR2 ANQGSEA. The CDR3 nucleotides are TGCAGCGCCCGGGATTCCTTTCAAGAGACCCAGTACTTC. Encoded protein: CSARDSFQETQYF.

CDR3 region: CASSQAKGLARDTQYF. As DNA, the CDR3 is TGTGCCAGCAGCCAAGCAAAGGGACTAGCGAGAGATACGCAGTATTTT. The chain has TRBV3-1 and TRBJ2-3; 10 bases are a match to TRBD2. V lost 1 base, J lost 5 bases, and 6 bases stayed unmatched. The V gene's germline CDR1 is LGHDT and CDR2 YNNKEL (reference sequence). There are 16 residues in the CDR3.

This clonotype was seen only a few times. The V call is TRBV5-1, the J call TRBJ1-6, with D unclear. The V end was cut by 0 bases, the J end by 0 bases, with 10 bases between. From germline, CDR1 is SGHRS and CDR2 YFSETQ. The CDR3 totals 17 residues. The CDR3 here is CASSLEGSGSYNSPLHF. The DNA for the CDR3 is TGCGCCAGCAGCTTGGAAGGTTCGGGCTCCTATAATTCACCCCTCCACTTT.

The chain joins TRBV5-1 to TRBJ2-3; the D gene is possibly TRBD2 (5 bases). The germline V and J ends were trimmed by 6 bases and 6 bases, with 11 bases remaining between them. Looked up from germline, CDR1 is SGHRS and CDR2 is YFSETQ. This CDR3 has 12 amino acids. CDR3 sequence reads: CASTVGGDTQYF. The CDR3 DNA sequence: TGCGCCAGCACTGTAGGAGGCGATACGCAGTATTTT.

The chain is built from TRBV4-2 and TRBJ2-5; 10 bases match TRBD2. Germline values: CDR1 LGHNA, CDR2 YNFKEQ. There are 16 residues in the CDR3. V lost 1 base to trimming and J lost 6 bases; unmatched junction nucleotides: 8. For the CDR3, the DNA is TGTGCCAGCAGCCAAGTCCTGGCTAGCGGGGGAAAGACCCAGTACTTC. Encoded protein: CASSQVLASGGKTQYF.

This clonotype was found many times. V and J are TRBV7-2 and TRBJ1-2, with D perhaps TRBD1 (5 bases). The V and J ends lost 6 bases and 4 bases respectively, with 12 bases between them. The V gene's germline CDR1 is SGHTA and CDR2 FQGNSA. This CDR3 has 13 amino acids. This chain's CDR3 is CASSSGGGYGYTF. Here the CDR3 DNA reads TGTGCCAGCAGTTCGGGTGGGGGCTATGGCTACACCTTC.

The chain is built from TRBV5-1 and TRBJ2-1, with 7 bases fitting TRBD1. The trim removed 0 bases at V and 9 bases at J, leaving 6 bases unmatched. Looked up from germline, CDR1 is SGHRS and CDR2 is YFSETQ. This CDR3 contains 14 residues. CDR3 bases: TGCGCCAGCAGCTTGGAACAGGGGAGAGGTGAGCAGTTCTTC. Its translation is CASSLEQGRGEQFF.

This clonotype came up many times. The J gene is TRBJ2-1, the V gene TRBV10-3; a possible D gene is TRBD1 (6 bases). The ends were cut back, 4 bases at V and 5 bases at J, with 12 bases in the middle. The CDR3 consists of 14 residues. Germline values: CDR1 ENHRY, CDR2 SYGVKD. This CDR3 reads CAISARDTNNEQFF. The DNA for the CDR3 is TGTGCCATCAGTGCTCGGGACACAAACAATGAGCAGTTCTTC.

V usage is TRBV10-3 and J usage is TRBJ2-1; 12 positions agree with TRBD2. Germline CDR1 and CDR2: ENHRY and SYGVKD. V was pared by 0 bases and J by 1 base, with 7 bases of the junction left unmatched. CDR3 length equals 19 residues. The CDR3 DNA reads as TGTGCCATCAGTGAGTCCTGGCTAGCGGGGGGGCGGTCCTACAATGAGCAGTTCTTC. This encodes CAISESWLAGGRSYNEQFF.

This clonotype has ten or more counts. This sequence joins TRBV6-6 and TRBJ1-2; 8 positions match TRBD1. With 4 bases clipped from V and 0 bases from J, the junction kept 4 bases outside the gene matches. Germline V gene data show CDR1 as MNHNY and CDR2 as SVGAGI (reference sequence). The CDR3 has 15 amino acids. The CDR3 here is CASSWGQDANYGYTF. Here the CDR3 DNA reads TGTGCCAGCAGTTGGGGACAGGACGCTAACTATGGCTACACCTTC.

This rearrangement joins TRBV29-1 to TRBJ2-7, with a tentative D call TRBD2 (6 bases). The germline CDR1 and CDR2 sequences are SQVTM and ANQGSEA. The V and J ends lost 3 bases and 7 bases respectively, with 16 bases between them. CDR3 length equals 13 residues. CDR3 bases: TGCAGCGTTGATGGGCGGGGCTACAATGAGCAGTACTTC. The encoded protein is CSVDGRGYNEQYF.

This clonotype was observed a few times. The chain couples TRBV10-3 to TRBJ2-7; 11 bases match TRBD2. With V trimmed by 0 bases and J by 4 bases, 8 bases remained unmatched. The length of the CDR3 is 17 residues. CDR1 is ENHRY and CDR2 is SYGVKD in the germline V gene. CDR3 protein: CAISESKTSGGPYEQYF. CDR3 sequence (DNA): TGTGCCATCAGTGAGTCAAAAACTAGCGGGGGCCCATACGAGCAGTACTTC.

This clonotype has a count of ten or more. This chain uses TRBV5-6 with TRBJ2-4; TRBD1 matches 10 bases. V shed 1 base and J 4 bases; nucleotides not matched to a gene: 2. The CDR3 loop spans 15 amino acids. Germline V CDR1 and CDR2: SGHDT, YYEEEE. CDR3 sequence: CASSLRGQGKNIQYF. The CDR3, as DNA: TGTGCCAGCAGCTTGAGGGGACAGGGGAAAAACATTCAGTACTTC.

Here the CDR3 reads CASKPAHNEQFF. The DNA of the CDR3 is TGCGCCAGCAAACCGGCCCACAATGAGCAGTTCTTC. The V and J genes are TRBV5-1 and TRBJ2-1; no clear D. The CDR3 is made up of 12 amino acids. Germline assignment: CDR1 SGHRS and CDR2 YFSETQ. V lost 6 bases and J 5 bases, leaving 9 bases between the germline ends.

This chain connects TRBV12-3 or TRBV12-4 to TRBJ1-5; D is possibly TRBD1 (5 bases). V was pared by 0 bases and J by 2 bases, with 11 bases between. The CDR3 consists of 16 residues. DNA of the CDR3: TGTGCCAGCAGTTTAGCCCGCAGAGGGGGCAATCAGCCCCAGCATTTT. This codes for CASSLARRGGNQPQHF.